The rows below give T cell receptor beta chains drawn from one sample of a study of beta chain features in type 1 diabetes. Using immunoSEQ multiplex PCR, the repertoire was profiled, and TCRdb retains in-frame clones only, with some absent. The sample includes roughly 38,000 clones, over 50% of them seen just once. Sequencing was carried out using Tregs from blood. The receptor source for this set is a man aged 25 to 45 with type 1 diabetes. Some clones in this sample may be carry-over from other donors' samples. Each CDR3 is given with its conserved first and last residue. Each record gives: V gene, J gene, D gene, clone size, CDR3 DNA, CDR3 protein. A D gene is named only where the DNA matches it firmly. The listing skips clone size in some rows; elsewhere it reads once, few, many or a size class.

>TRBV7-9|TRBJ2-7|TRBD1|few
TGTGCCAGCAGCTTAGCCAGGGGGCTCCCCTACGAGCAGTACTTC
CASSLARGLPYEQYF
>TRBV5-1|TRBJ2-5|.|.
TGCGCCAGCAGCTTGGGGAGGACCCAGTACTTC
CASSLGRTQYF
>TRBV6-6|TRBJ2-1|TRBD1|once
TGTGCCAGCAGTCCCCGCGGCGGACAGGGCGGGAATGAGCAGTTCTTC
CASSPRGGQGGNEQFF
>TRBV5-1|TRBJ1-2|TRBD1|.
TGCACCAGCAGCAGCGGACAGGGGGCACGTGGCTACACCTTC
CTSSSGQGARGYTF
>TRBV19|TRBJ2-1|TRBD2|once
TGTGCCAGTAGTGCCTCGACTAGCGGGGGGACTTACAATGAGCAGTTCTTC
CASSASTSGGTYNEQFF
>TRBV18|TRBJ1-1|.|.
TGTGCCAGCTCACCACTGCCGGTTGGTGAAGCTTTCTTT
CASSPLPVGEAFF
>TRBV7-9|TRBJ2-1|TRBD2|.
TGTGCCAGCAGCAACCTCCTCGCGGGGGGGCTGGGCAATGAGCAGTTCTTC
CASSNLLAGGLGNEQFF
>TRBV2|TRBJ2-5|.|.
TGTGCCAGCAGTGAAATTAGAAAAGAGACCCAGTACTTC
CASSEIRKETQYF
>TRBV7-9|TRBJ1-1|TRBD1|.
TGTGCCAGCAGCACCCGCCAGGGGGCTGGCGCTGAAGCTTTCTTT
CASSTRQGAGAEAFF
>TRBV30|TRBJ1-5|TRBD1|few
TGTGCCTGGGGGAGGACAGGGTCGAACAATCAGCCCCAGCATTTT
CAWGRTGSNNQPQHF
>TRBV28|TRBJ2-7|.|.
TGTGCCAGCAGCTCTGTGGAGTACTCCTACGAGCAGTACTTC
CASSSVEYSYEQYF
>TRBV7-2|TRBJ2-1|.|.
TGTGCCAGCAGTTATACAGTCTTTGAGCAGTTCTTC
CASSYTVFEQFF
>TRBV19|TRBJ1-6|.|.
TGTGCCAGTAGGGCCTCGGGGTCACCCCTCCACTTT
CASRASGSPLHF
>TRBV23-1|TRBJ2-1|TRBD1|.
TGCGCCAGCAGTCAATCGGGACAGGGAGCCGATGAGCAGTTCTTC
CASSQSGQGADEQFF
>TRBV6-4|TRBJ1-5|.|.
TGTGCCAGCAGGACAGATAGCAATCAGCCCCAGCATTTT
CASRTDSNQPQHF
>TRBV4-2|TRBJ1-2|.|.
TGTGCCAGCAGTCCCAGGAAGGGGGAACTCCAGGGCTACACCTTC
CASSPRKGELQGYTF
>TRBV7-9|TRBJ1-2|TRBD1|.
TGTGCCAGCAGCCCCGGGACAGGGGGTAACTATGGCTACACCTTC
CASSPGTGGNYGYTF
>TRBV15|TRBJ1-1|.|.
TGTGCCACCTCGCGTGGGGTCCACCGGGAGAACACTGAAGCTTTCTTT
CATSRGVHRENTEAFF
>TRBV7-2|TRBJ2-7|TRBD2|few
TGTGCCAGCAGCTTAGCTAGCGGGGCCCCCTACGAGCAGTACTTC
CASSLASGAPYEQYF
>TRBV4-3|TRBJ1-2|.|.
TGCGCCAGCAGCCCCTTCCTGAAATCCGGAGGGGTTGCTAACTATGGCTACACCTTC
CASSPFLKSGGVANYGYTF
>TRBV6-6|TRBJ1-1|.|.
TGTGCCAGCAGTTACATGCAGGCGAACACTGAAGCTTTCTTT
CASSYMQANTEAFF
>TRBV10-3|TRBJ2-1|.|few
TGTGCCATCAGTGACTTCTACAATGAGCAGTTCTTC
CAISDFYNEQFF
>TRBV7-2|TRBJ2-7|.|.
TGTGCCAGCAGCTTAGATCGGGTCCTTCTGAAGTTC
CASSLDRVLLKF
>TRBV5-1|TRBJ2-3|TRBD2|.
TGCGCCAGCAGCCACCCTGAGGGACTAGCTAGCACAGATACGCAGTATTTT
CASSHPEGLASTDTQYF
>TRBV7-3|TRBJ2-5|.|.
TGTGCCAGCAGCTACCTGAGGGGGGAGACCCAGTACTTC
CASSYLRGETQYF
>TRBV9|TRBJ2-3|TRBD2|few
TGTGCCAGCAGCGTCGGGGGACTAGCAGGTGATACGCAGTATTTT
CASSVGGLAGDTQYF
>TRBV30|TRBJ2-1|.|.
TGTGCCTGGAGTGTAACGGGAGCCCTAATGGTTGAGCAGTTCTTC
CAWSVTGALMVEQFF
>TRBV19|TRBJ1-5|.|.
TGTGCCAGTAGTATGAGGGATAGCAATCAGCCCCAGCATTTT
CASSMRDSNQPQHF
>TRBV7-8|TRBJ2-2|.|.
TGTGCCAGCAGCTTAGCTACAGCATCGTCCGGGGAGCTGTTTTTT
CASSLATASSGELFF
>TRBV5-1|TRBJ1-4|TRBD1|once
TGCGCCAGCAGCTTAACCGGCAGGACAGGGGATGAAAAACTGTTTTTT
CASSLTGRTGDEKLFF
>TRBV7-6|TRBJ2-7|.|.
TGTGCCAGCAGCTTAAGAGCCCCCTACGAGCAGTACTTC
CASSLRAPYEQYF
>TRBV27|TRBJ2-7|TRBD2|.
TGTGCCAGCGGGCGGTCGGGACTAGCCGCGCGGCAGTACTTC
CASGRSGLAARQYF
>TRBV4-1|TRBJ1-1|.|few
TGCGCCAGCAGCCATAGCCCGAACACTGAAGCTTTCTTT
CASSHSPNTEAFF
>TRBV9|TRBJ2-7|.|few
TGTGCCAGCAGCGTACACGATGAGCCGTCCTACGAGCAGTACTTC
CASSVHDEPSYEQYF
>TRBV29-1|TRBJ2-7|TRBD2|few
TGCAGCGTTGAGGGGGGGAGCCTCTGGGGTTTGGACGAGCAGTACTTC
CSVEGGSLWGLDEQYF
>TRBV5-1|TRBJ1-1|TRBD1|.
TGCGCCAGCAGCTTGGATGGGACAGGGGGCACTGAAGCTTTCTTT
CASSLDGTGGTEAFF
>TRBV2|TRBJ2-1|TRBD2|.
TGTGCCAGCATTCTGACTAGCGGGGGCAATGAGCAGTTCTTC
CASILTSGGNEQFF
>TRBV15|TRBJ2-3|.|.
TGTGCCACCAGCAGAGACATTGCCGGGGGTACGCAGTATTTT
CATSRDIAGGTQYF
>TRBV6-5|TRBJ1-5|.|.
TGTGCCAGCAGTTACGCGGTCAGTCAGCCCCAGCATTTT
CASSYAVSQPQHF
>TRBV9|TRBJ1-2|.|.
TGTGCCAGCAGCGTAGACCCCGGAGCCCCAGGCTACACCTTC
CASSVDPGAPGYTF
>TRBV10-2|TRBJ1-5|.|.
TGCGCCAGCAGCGGGGGGAGCAATCAGCCCCAGCATTTT
CASSGGSNQPQHF
>TRBV4-1|TRBJ2-7|.|.
TGCGCCAGCAGCCAAGAGGGGGGAAAAGCCTACGAGCAGTACTTC
CASSQEGGKAYEQYF
>TRBV5-4|TRBJ1-1|.|.
TGTGCCAGCAGCCAAGACTTGGCCGCTGAAGCTTTCTTT
CASSQDLAAEAFF
>TRBV19|TRBJ1-1|.|.
TGTGCCAGTAGTACCCTAATCCGGGCCTCCGGGGTCCTCACTGAAGCTTTCTTT
CASSTLIRASGVLTEAFF
>TRBV7-9|TRBJ2-2|.|.
TGTGCCAGCAGCTTAGGTCAGAACACCGGGGAGCTGTTTTTT
CASSLGQNTGELFF
>TRBV6-4|TRBJ2-7|TRBD1|.
TGTGCCAGCCCCGACGGTGCGGACAGGGTCCACGAGCAGTACTTC
CASPDGADRVHEQYF
>TRBV4-3|TRBJ2-2|TRBD1|.
TGCGCCAGCAGCCAAGAGGCAGGGGGCTACACCGGGGAGCTGTTTTTT
CASSQEAGGYTGELFF
>TRBV7-3|TRBJ2-1|TRBD2|once
TGTGCCAGCAGCTTAACGGGGGGACTAGCTTTTAATGAGCAGTTCTTC
CASSLTGGLAFNEQFF
>TRBV18|TRBJ2-7|.|.
TGTGCCAGCTCACCAGGGGCCCCCTACGAGCAGTACTTC
CASSPGAPYEQYF
>TRBV5-4|TRBJ2-1|TRBD1|few
TGTGCCAGCAGCTCGGGAGGGACAGGGGGCAGAGGTGAGCAGTTCTTC
CASSSGGTGGRGEQFF
>TRBV2|TRBJ1-1|.|few
TGTGCCAGCAGCGAGCGGGACATTAGAGGGAACACTGAAGCTTTCTTT
CASSERDIRGNTEAFF
>TRBV7-9|TRBJ1-2|.|.
TGTGCCAGCAGCTCATGGCGGCCAGGAGGCAGTCCTAACTATGGCTACACCTTC
CASSSWRPGGSPNYGYTF
>TRBV9|TRBJ1-4|.|few
TGTGCCAGCAGCGTAGGAACCAGGGAAAAACTGTTTTTT
CASSVGTREKLFF
>TRBV7-8|TRBJ1-2|.|.
TGTGCCAGCAGCTCAGGCACCTTCTATGGCTACACCTTC
CASSSGTFYGYTF
>TRBV7-9|TRBJ1-1|.|.
TGTGCCAGCAGCCCGAGGGGGAGTGATTATAGGGGCGATAACACTGAAGCTTTCTTT
CASSPRGSDYRGDNTEAFF
>TRBV4-2|TRBJ1-1|TRBD1|.
TGTGCCAGCAGCCTAGAGACAGGGAAGGCTTTCTTT
CASSLETGKAFF
>TRBV5-1|TRBJ2-2|.|.
TGCGCCAGCAGCTCGGAATTGGGGCGGACCGGGGAGCTGTTTTTT
CASSSELGRTGELFF
>TRBV2|TRBJ2-5|.|.
TGTGCCAGCAGGCAGGACTCTACTACCGCGACCCAGTACTTC
CASRQDSTTATQYF